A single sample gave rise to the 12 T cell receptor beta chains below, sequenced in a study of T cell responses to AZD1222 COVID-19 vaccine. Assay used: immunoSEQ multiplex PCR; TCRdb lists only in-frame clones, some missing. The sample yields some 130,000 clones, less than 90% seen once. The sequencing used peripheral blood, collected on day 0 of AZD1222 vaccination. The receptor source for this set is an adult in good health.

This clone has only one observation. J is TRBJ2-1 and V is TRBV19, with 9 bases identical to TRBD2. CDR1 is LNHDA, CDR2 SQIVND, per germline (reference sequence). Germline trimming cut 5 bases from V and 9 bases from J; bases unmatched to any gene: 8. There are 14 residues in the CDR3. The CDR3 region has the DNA TGTGCCAGTAGTGCCGGGACTAGCTTCTCTGAGCAGTTCTTC. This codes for CASSAGTSFSEQFF. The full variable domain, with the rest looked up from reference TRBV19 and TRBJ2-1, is DGGITQSPKYLFRKEGQNVTLSCEQNLNHDAMYWYRQDPGQGLRLIYYSQIVNDFQKGDIAEGYSVSREKKESFPLTVTSAQKNPTAFYLCASSAGTSFSEQFFGPGTRLTVL.

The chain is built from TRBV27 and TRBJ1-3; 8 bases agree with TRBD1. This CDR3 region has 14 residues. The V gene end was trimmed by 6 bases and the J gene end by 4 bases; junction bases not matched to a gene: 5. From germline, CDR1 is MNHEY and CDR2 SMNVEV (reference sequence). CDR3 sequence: CASRHRGGGNTIYF. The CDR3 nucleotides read TGTGCCAGCAGGCACAGGGGGGGCGGAAACACCATATATTTT.

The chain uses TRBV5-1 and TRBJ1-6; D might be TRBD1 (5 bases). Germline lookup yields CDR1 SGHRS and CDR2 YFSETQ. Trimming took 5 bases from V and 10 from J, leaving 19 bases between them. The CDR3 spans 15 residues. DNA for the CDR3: TGCGCCAGCAGGATGGGGGTTCGGCTGGGGTCACCCCTCCACTTT. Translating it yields CASRMGVRLGSPLHF. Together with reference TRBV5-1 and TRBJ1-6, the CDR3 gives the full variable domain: KAGVTQTPRYLIKTRGQQVTLSCSPISGHRSVSWYQQTPGQGLQFLFEYFSETQRNKGNFPGRFSGRQFSNSRSEMNVSTLELGDSALYLCASRMGVRLGSPLHFGNGTRLTVT.

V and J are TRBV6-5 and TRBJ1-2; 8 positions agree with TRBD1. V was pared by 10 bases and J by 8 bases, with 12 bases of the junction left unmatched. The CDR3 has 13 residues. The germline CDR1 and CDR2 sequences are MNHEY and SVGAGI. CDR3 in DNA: TGTGCCACCACCTCGCAGGGGGCGCAGGGCTACACCTTC. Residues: CATTSQGAQGYTF.

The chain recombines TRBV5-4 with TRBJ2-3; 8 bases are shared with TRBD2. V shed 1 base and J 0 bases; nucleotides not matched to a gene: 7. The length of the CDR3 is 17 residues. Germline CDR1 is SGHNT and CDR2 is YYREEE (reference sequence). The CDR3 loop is CASSLPTSGLSTDTQYF. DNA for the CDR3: TGTGCCAGCAGCTTGCCCACTAGCGGCCTTAGCACAGATACGCAGTATTTT.

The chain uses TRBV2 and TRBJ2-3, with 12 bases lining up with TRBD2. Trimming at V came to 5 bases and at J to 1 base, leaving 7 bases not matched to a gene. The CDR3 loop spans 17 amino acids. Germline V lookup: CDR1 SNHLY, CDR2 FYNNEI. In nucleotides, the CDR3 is TGTGCCAGCAGTCCCCGACTAGCGGGAGTGGGCACAGATACGCAGTATTTT. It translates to CASSPRLAGVGTDTQYF.

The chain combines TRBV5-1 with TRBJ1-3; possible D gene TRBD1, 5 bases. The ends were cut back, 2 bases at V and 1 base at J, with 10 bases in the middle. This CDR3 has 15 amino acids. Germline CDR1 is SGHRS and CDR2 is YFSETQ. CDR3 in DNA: TGCGCCAGCAGCTTAGGGGTTGGGTCTGGAAACACCATATATTTT. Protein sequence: CASSLGVGSGNTIYF.

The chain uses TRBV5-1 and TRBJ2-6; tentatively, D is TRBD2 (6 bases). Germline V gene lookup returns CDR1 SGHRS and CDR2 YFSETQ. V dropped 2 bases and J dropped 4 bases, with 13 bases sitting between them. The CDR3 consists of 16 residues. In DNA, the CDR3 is TGCGCCAGCAGCTTTGGGGGGAGCTCCGGGGCCAACGTCCTGACTTTC. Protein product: CASSFGGSSGANVLTF.

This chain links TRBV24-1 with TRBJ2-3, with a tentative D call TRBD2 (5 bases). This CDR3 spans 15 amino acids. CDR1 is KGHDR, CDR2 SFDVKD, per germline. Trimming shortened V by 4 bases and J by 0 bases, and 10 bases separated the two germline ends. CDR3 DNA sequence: TGTGCCACCAGTGACCCAGCGGTTAGCACAGATACGCAGTATTTT. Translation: CATSDPAVSTDTQYF.

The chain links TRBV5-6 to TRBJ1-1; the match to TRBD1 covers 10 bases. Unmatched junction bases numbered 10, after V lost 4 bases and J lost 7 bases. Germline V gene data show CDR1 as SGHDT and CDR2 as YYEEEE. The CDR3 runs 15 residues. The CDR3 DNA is TGTGCCAGCAGCCCGAGGACAGGGGGGACGAGTGAAGCTTTCTTT. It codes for CASSPRTGGTSEAFF.

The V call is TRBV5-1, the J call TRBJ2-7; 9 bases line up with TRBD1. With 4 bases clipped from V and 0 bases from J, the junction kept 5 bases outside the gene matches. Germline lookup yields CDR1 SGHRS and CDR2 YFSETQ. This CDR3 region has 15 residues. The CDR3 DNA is TGCGCCAGCAGCCCCGGACAGGGGAGCTCCTACGAGCAGTACTTC. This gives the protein CASSPGQGSSYEQYF.

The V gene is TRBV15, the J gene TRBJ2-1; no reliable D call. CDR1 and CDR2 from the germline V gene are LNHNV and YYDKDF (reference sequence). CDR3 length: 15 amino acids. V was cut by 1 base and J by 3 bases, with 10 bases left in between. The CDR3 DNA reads TGTGCCACCAGCAGAGCTAGGCAAGTCTACAATGAGCAGTTCTTC. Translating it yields CATSRARQVYNEQFF.